The rows below give T cell receptor beta chains drawn from one sample of a study of control samples from healthy donors and cancer patients. TCRdb's table, derived via immunoSEQ multiplex PCR, lists solely in-frame clones and lacks some. Here the sample spans some 200,000 clones, about 94% being singletons. Material: blood. The receptor source for this set is a man between 50 and 59 years old in good health. Both conserved end residues are part of each CDR3. Each record gives: CDR3 DNA, CDR3 protein, D gene, V gene, clone size, J gene. D genes are given only for firm matches. Expanded clones are given a class, and other clones once, few, many or no size at all.

CDR3nt: TGCGCCAGCAGCTCGGCCGGGGGGGAGTATGGCTACACCTTC
CDR3aa: CASSSAGGEYGYTF
d_gene: .
v_gene: TRBV5-1
abundance: .
j_gene: TRBJ1-2

CDR3nt: TGCAGCGTTGAAGATCGGGGCAGGTTGTGGGGAAATTCACCCCTCCACTTT
CDR3aa: CSVEDRGRLWGNSPLHF
d_gene: .
v_gene: TRBV29-1
abundance: .
j_gene: TRBJ1-6

CDR3nt: TGTGCCAGCATTGTCTTCGGGGGGCCCCTCCACTTT
CDR3aa: CASIVFGGPLHF
d_gene: .
v_gene: TRBV2
abundance: .
j_gene: TRBJ1-6

CDR3nt: TGTGCCACCAGTGCCACAGGGAAAATCAATCAGCCCCAGCATTTT
CDR3aa: CATSATGKINQPQHF
d_gene: .
v_gene: TRBV24-1
abundance: .
j_gene: TRBJ1-5

CDR3nt: TGTGCCAGCACCCTCTGGGGGTCTACACCGAACACTGAAGCTTTCTTT
CDR3aa: CASTLWGSTPNTEAFF
d_gene: .
v_gene: TRBV28
abundance: .
j_gene: TRBJ1-1

CDR3nt: TGTGCCACCAGCAGAGCAGTACAGGGGGCAGGTGCTGAAGCTTTCTTT
CDR3aa: CATSRAVQGAGAEAFF
d_gene: TRBD1
v_gene: TRBV15
abundance: .
j_gene: TRBJ1-1

CDR3nt: TGTGCCAGCAGTTCTGGGACAGGGGTGCCCTACGAGCAGTACTTC
CDR3aa: CASSSGTGVPYEQYF
d_gene: TRBD1
v_gene: TRBV27
abundance: .
j_gene: TRBJ2-7

CDR3nt: TGTGCCAGCAGCCCGGCAGGAGATCAGCCCCAGCATTTT
CDR3aa: CASSPAGDQPQHF
d_gene: .
v_gene: TRBV5-5
abundance: once
j_gene: TRBJ1-5

CDR3nt: TGTGCCAGTAGTACAGGGTTCGTCACTAATGAAAAACTGTTTTTT
CDR3aa: CASSTGFVTNEKLFF
d_gene: .
v_gene: TRBV19
abundance: .
j_gene: TRBJ1-4

CDR3nt: TGTGCCAGCAGTTACCCGGATAGGCGGGGGGGTTCTTGGCAGTTCTTC
CDR3aa: CASSYPDRRGGSWQFF
d_gene: TRBD2
v_gene: TRBV6-7
abundance: few
j_gene: TRBJ2-1

CDR3nt: TGCGCCAGCAGCCACTTTTGGACCACAGATACGCAGTATTTT
CDR3aa: CASSHFWTTDTQYF
d_gene: .
v_gene: TRBV4-1
abundance: .
j_gene: TRBJ2-3

CDR3nt: TGTGCCAGCAGTTTATACAGGGAAGAAAAACTGTTTTTT
CDR3aa: CASSLYREEKLFF
d_gene: .
v_gene: TRBV28
abundance: .
j_gene: TRBJ1-4

CDR3nt: TGTGCCAGCAGCTTGGGATCAACCACTATTAAAGAGACCCAGTACTTC
CDR3aa: CASSLGSTTIKETQYF
d_gene: .
v_gene: TRBV5-4
abundance: .
j_gene: TRBJ2-5

CDR3nt: TGCAGTGCTAGTCTTAACACTGAAGCTTTCTTT
CDR3aa: CSASLNTEAFF
d_gene: .
v_gene: TRBV20-1
abundance: .
j_gene: TRBJ1-1

CDR3nt: TGCGCCACCGGGGACAGGGGGCATCAGCCCCAGCATTTT
CDR3aa: CATGDRGHQPQHF
d_gene: TRBD1
v_gene: TRBV10-2
abundance: once
j_gene: TRBJ1-5

CDR3nt: TGTGCCAGCAGCCTTAGGCAGAGTATGAACACTGAAGCTTTCTTT
CDR3aa: CASSLRQSMNTEAFF
d_gene: .
v_gene: TRBV11-2
abundance: .
j_gene: TRBJ1-1

CDR3nt: TGTGCCAGTAATCCAGCGGGGGCCCGGGGTGAGCAGTTCTTC
CDR3aa: CASNPAGARGEQFF
d_gene: TRBD2
v_gene: TRBV19
abundance: .
j_gene: TRBJ2-1